A single TCR beta chain is shown here with its context. Its antigen is still unknown. The PCR was carried out with 60 Vbeta primers and 13 Jbeta primers. Here immunoSEQ multiplex PCR was the method, and the copy in TCRdb shows in-frame clones only, minus some. The data hold some 200,000 clones, with under 70% observed a single time. The data stem from a study of cytomegalovirus exposure and HLA in healthy donors. Study-level points and caveats: Listed as cytomegalovirus-associated were 150 to 200 TCR beta chains.

The CDR3 loop spans 15 amino acids. Trimming at V came to 4 bases and at J to 6 bases, leaving 4 bases not matched to a gene. Germline CDR1 and CDR2: LNHDA and SQIVND (reference sequence). Sequenced input: PBMCs. The J gene is TRBJ1-6, the V gene TRBV19; the match to TRBD1 covers 9 bases. The TCR originated in a man aged 40-49 years in good health and CMV-seropositive. The CDR3 region has the DNA TGTGCCAGTAGTACCCGGACAGGGGCTAATTCACCCCTCCACTTT. It yields the protein CASSTRTGANSPLHF. Together with reference TRBV19 and TRBJ1-6, the CDR3 gives the full variable domain: DGGITQSPKYLFRKEGQNVTLSCEQNLNHDAMYWYRQDPGQGLRLIYYSQIVNDFQKGDIAEGYSVSREKKESFPLTVTSAQKNPTAFYLCASSTRTGANSPLHFGNGTRLTVT.